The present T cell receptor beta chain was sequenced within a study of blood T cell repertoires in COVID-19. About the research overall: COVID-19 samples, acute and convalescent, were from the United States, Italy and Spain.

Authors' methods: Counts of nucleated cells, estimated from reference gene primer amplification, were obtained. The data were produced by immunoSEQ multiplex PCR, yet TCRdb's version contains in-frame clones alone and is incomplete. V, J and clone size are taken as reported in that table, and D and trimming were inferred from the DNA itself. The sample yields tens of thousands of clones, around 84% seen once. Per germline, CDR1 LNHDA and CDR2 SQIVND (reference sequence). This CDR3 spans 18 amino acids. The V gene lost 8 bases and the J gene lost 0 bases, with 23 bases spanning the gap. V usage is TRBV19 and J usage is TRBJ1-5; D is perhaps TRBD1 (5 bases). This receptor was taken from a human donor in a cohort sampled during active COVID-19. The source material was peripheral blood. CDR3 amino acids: CASHQSREVGYSNQPQHF. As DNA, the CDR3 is TGTGCCAGTCACCAGAGCAGGGAAGTGGGGTATAGCAATCAGCCCCAGCATTTT.